What follows describes a single T cell receptor beta chain. A junction boundary mismatches the germline segment, possibly from a read error. Looked up from germline, CDR1 is KGHSH and CDR2 is LQKENI. The CDR3 is 14 amino acids. As processed by the authors: ImmunoSEQ yielded junction-only sequences lacking quality scores, so filtering differed. The data were produced by immunoSEQ multiplex PCR, yet TCRdb's version contains in-frame clones alone and is incomplete. V, J and clone size are taken as reported in that table, and D and trimming were inferred from the DNA itself. The sample holds about 1.1 million clones; approximately 80% are singletons and the top ten take roughly 0.65%. A CD45RA+ naive subset and a CD45RA-negative memory subset were split from CD4+ cells. The record originates from a study of shared clonotypes between healthy human individuals.

The TCR comes from a man aged 18 to 29 in good health. Some clones in this sample may be carry-over from other donors' samples. V gene TRBV18 combines with J gene TRBJ1-1; D perhaps matches TRBD1 (5 bases). Source material: memory CD4+ T cells from PBMCs. Subset given: CD45RA-negative fraction. The CDR3 loop reads CASSPVPGNPEAFF. The CDR3 DNA reads TGTGCCAGCTCACCGGTGCCAGGGAACCCTGAAGCTTTCTTT. Filled out from reference TRBV18 and TRBJ1-1, the complete variable domain reads NAGVMQNPRHLVRRRGQEARLRCSPMKGHSHVYWYRQLPEEGLKFMVYLQKENIIDESGMPKERFSAEFPKEGPSILRIQQVVRGDSAAYFCASSPVPGNPEAFFGQGTRLTVV.